One and the same sample provided the 15 T cell receptor beta chains below, sequenced in a study of cytotoxic CD8 clonotypes in ibrutinib-treated CLL. Measured with immunoSEQ multiplex PCR; TCRdb has only the in-frame clones, and not every one. The table lists approximately 320,000 clones, about 61% of them singletons. The source was PBMCs, collected after 36 months of ibrutinib treatment. The origin of the receptors is a human donor with chronic lymphocytic leukemia.

The rearrangement links TRBV15 to TRBJ1-4; D is perhaps TRBD1 (5 bases). V was shortened by 5 bases and J by 7 bases, with 14 bases between the two germline ends. The CDR3 is 14 residues long. CDR1 and CDR2 (germline): LNHNV, YYDKDF (reference sequence). The CDR3 sequence: CATSRKSGTEKLFF. CDR3 nucleotide sequence: TGTGCCACCAGCCGAAAATCCGGGACTGAAAAACTGTTTTTT. The whole variable domain, filled in from reference TRBV15 and TRBJ1-4, reads DAMVIQNPRYQVTQFGKPVTLSCSQTLNHNVMYWYQQKSSQAPKLLFHYYDKDFNNEADTPDNFQSRRPNTSFCFLDIRSPGLGDTAMYLCATSRKSGTEKLFFGSGTQLSVL.

This clone appeared a single time. The chain employs TRBV29-1 and TRBJ2-1; no clear D. CDR3 length equals 15 residues. Trimming removed 8 bases at V and 0 bases at J, with 17 bases between. The germline CDR1 and CDR2 sequences are SQVTM and ANQGSEA. The CDR3 DNA follows: TGCAGCTCTAAGATGGGCCTTAGCTCCTACAATGAGCAGTTCTTC. It specifies CSSKMGLSSYNEQFF.

A few counts support this clone. This chain connects TRBV27 to TRBJ2-7; TRBD2 matches at 8 bases. CDR1 MNHEY and CDR2 SMNVEV come from the germline V gene (reference sequence). V shed 7 bases and J 3 bases; nucleotides not matched to a gene: 5. CDR3 length: 13 residues. This CDR3 reads CASTPSGFYEQYF. In nucleotides, the CDR3 is TGTGCCAGCACCCCTAGCGGGTTCTACGAGCAGTACTTC.

The chain employs TRBV5-1 and TRBJ2-7, with 8 bases fitting TRBD1. V trimming: 4 bases; J trimming: 3 bases; junction bases outside the gene matches: 3. The CDR3 sequence is 13 residues long. Germline V lookup: CDR1 SGHRS, CDR2 YFSETQ. The CDR3 is CASSRGQGYEQYF. In DNA, the CDR3 is TGCGCCAGCAGCCGCGGACAGGGCTACGAGCAGTACTTC.

The chain employs TRBV9 and TRBJ2-7, with D tentatively TRBD1 (6 bases). Trimming removed 4 bases at V and 7 bases at J, with 21 bases between. CDR1 and CDR2 from the germline V gene are SGDLS and YYNGEE. CDR3 length: 15 residues. This chain's CDR3 is CASSQSLTGRPEQYF. The CDR3 nucleotides are TGTGCCAGCAGCCAATCTCTGACAGGCCGACCGGAGCAGTACTTC.

The chain couples TRBV11-2 to TRBJ2-1; a possible D gene is TRBD1 (6 bases). Trimming took off 0 bases at V and 5 bases at J, with 14 bases between the two ends. This CDR3 has 16 amino acids. Germline CDR1 and CDR2: SGHAT and FQNNGV. CDR3 in DNA: TGTGCCAGCAGCTTAGATGGGACACCAAGGGACAATGAGCAGTTCTTC. This gives the protein CASSLDGTPRDNEQFF.

This clone was seen a few times. This rearrangement joins TRBV19 to TRBJ1-5; TRBD1 is a possible D gene (5 bases). From germline, CDR1 is LNHDA and CDR2 SQIVND (reference sequence). Trimming cost V 7 bases and J 3 bases, with 10 bases left between them. The CDR3 has 13 residues. The chain's CDR3 is CASIGGINQPQHF. CDR3 DNA sequence: TGTGCCAGTATTGGGGGGATCAATCAGCCCCAGCATTTT.

The chain uses TRBV29-1 and TRBJ1-2; D gene unclear. Germline V lookup: CDR1 SQVTM, CDR2 ANQGSEA. Trimming left V 3 bases short and J 8 bases short, with 13 bases between. The CDR3 covers 12 residues. The DNA of the CDR3 is TGCAGCGTTGATAAAAGGGTGGCAGGCTACACCTTC. This gives the protein CSVDKRVAGYTF.

The rearrangement links TRBV23-1 to TRBJ1-1; TRBD1 matches 9 bases. TRBV23-1 is an ORF, with its function uncertain. V gave up 2 bases and J gave up 5 bases; unmatched junction bases: 6. This CDR3 comprises 15 residues. This CDR3 reads CASSQRLGQGTEAFF. The CDR3 DNA reads as TGCGCCAGCAGTCAACGCCTAGGACAGGGGACTGAAGCTTTCTTT.

The genes are TRBV19 and TRBJ1-5; D may be TRBD1 (5 bases). Germline CDR1 reads LNHDA; CDR2 reads SQIVND (reference sequence). Trimming removed 0 bases from V and 6 bases from J, with 12 bases in between. The CDR3 sequence is 15 residues long. The CDR3 loop is CASSIDIRGGQPQHF. The CDR3 DNA follows: TGTGCCAGTAGTATAGATATAAGGGGCGGTCAGCCCCAGCATTTT.

Many counts were recorded for this clone. The chain couples TRBV5-1 to TRBJ2-3; D not certain. Germline CDR1 is SGHRS and CDR2 is YFSETQ. The CDR3 totals 13 residues. Trimming took 6 bases from V and 5 from J, leaving 13 bases between them. The CDR3: CASNLLDGDTQYF. In nucleotides, the CDR3 is TGCGCCAGCAACCTCCTCGATGGAGATACGCAGTATTTT.

V gene TRBV7-6 combines with J gene TRBJ2-3; maybe TRBD2 (5 bases). The CDR3 consists of 16 residues. Trimming cost V 2 bases and J 1 base, with 13 bases left between them. From germline, CDR1 is SGHVS and CDR2 FNYEAQ. Here the CDR3 DNA reads TGTGCCAGCAGCTTATTGTCGGGGTTGCGCACAGATACGCAGTATTTT. It yields the protein CASSLLSGLRTDTQYF.

The V call is TRBV5-1, the J call TRBJ1-2; 10 nucleotides align to TRBD1. The germline gives CDR1 SGHRS, CDR2 YFSETQ. V gave up 4 bases and J gave up 8 bases; unmatched junction bases: 11. This CDR3 has 15 residues. The CDR3 coding sequence is TGCGCCAGCAGCGAGACCGGGACAGGGGTAGGGGGCTACACCTTC. It yields the protein CASSETGTGVGGYTF.

This clone has only a few counts. The CDR3 loop reads CASSPYYDGYEQYF. The CDR3 DNA sequence: TGTGCCAGCAGTCCGTATTATGACGGCTACGAGCAGTACTTC. The gene calls are TRBV27 and TRBJ2-7; D is undetermined. Deletions cut 5 bases from V and 3 bases from J, with 14 bases between. The CDR3 consists of 14 residues. The germline V gene encodes CDR1 MNHEY and CDR2 SMNVEV (reference sequence).

The chain recombines TRBV2 with TRBJ2-6, with D tentatively TRBD1 (5 bases). Between the trimmed V and J ends, which lost 3 bases and 2 bases, there was a span of 14 bases. There are 17 residues in the CDR3. Germline assignment: CDR1 SNHLY and CDR2 FYNNEI. The CDR3 reads CASSEVPREAGANVLTF. The CDR3 DNA reads as TGTGCCAGCAGTGAGGTCCCCAGGGAAGCTGGGGCCAACGTCCTGACTTTC.